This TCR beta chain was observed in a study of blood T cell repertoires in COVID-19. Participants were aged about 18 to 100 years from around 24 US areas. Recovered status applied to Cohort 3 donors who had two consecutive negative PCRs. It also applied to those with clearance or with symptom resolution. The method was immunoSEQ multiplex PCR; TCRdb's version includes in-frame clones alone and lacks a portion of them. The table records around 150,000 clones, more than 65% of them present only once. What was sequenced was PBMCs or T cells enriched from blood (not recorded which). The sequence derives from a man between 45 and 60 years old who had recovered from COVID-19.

CDR3 sequence reads: CASSLLGSTGELFF. CDR3 coding DNA: TGTGCCAGCAGCTTGTTAGGGAGCACCGGGGAGCTGTTTTTT. The rearrangement joins TRBV11-1 to TRBJ2-2; tentative D call: TRBD2 (5 bases). The CDR3 has 14 amino acids. Germline V lookup: CDR1 SGHAT, CDR2 FQDESV (reference sequence). The V end was cut by 3 bases, the J end by 4 bases, with 9 bases between.